This TCR beta chain was sequenced for a study of shared clonotypes between healthy human individuals. Donors, without exception, were Caucasian adults residing in Nashville, Tennessee. Germline V gene lookup returns CDR1 MNHNS and CDR2 SASEGT. The CDR3 loop spans 11 amino acids. The V end lost 6 bases, the J end lost 7 bases, and 6 bases lay between the germline ends. The table came from immunoSEQ multiplex PCR; TCRdb's copy has only in-frame clones and leaves some out. The profile covers more than 400,000 clones, with approximately 80% appearing a single time and approximately 12% taken by the ten largest.

V is TRBV6-1 and J is TRBJ2-2; D call uncertain. This clonotype was sampled from a woman in her forties in good health. Some clones in this sample may be carry-over from other donors' samples. The specimen was PBMCs. The CDR3 DNA reads TGTGCCAGCAGAGTTATCGGGGAGCTGTTTTTT. Protein: CASRVIGELFF.